This record covers a single TCR beta chain. This sample is drawn from a study of CD8 T cells in Susac syndrome. The authors carried out high-throughput sequencing of TCR beta. They applied it to CD8+ and CD4+ T cells obtained from blood. The multiple sclerosis controls consisted of treatment-naive patients with relapsing-remitting disease, either stable or active. TEMRA cells underwent FACS enrichment and CD8+ and CD4+ T cells underwent negative isolation. Trimming stripped 6 bases from V and 10 bases from J, with 10 bases between. The germline V gene encodes CDR1 LNHDA and CDR2 SQIVND (reference sequence). This CDR3 has 11 residues. Random hexamers were used to reverse transcribe about 0.45 to 1 ug of RNA. Multiplex immunoSEQ PCR targeted 54 Vbeta and 13 Jbeta TCR beta segments. TCRdb reprocessed the immunoSEQ multiplex PCR reads via MiXCR and lists one record per CDR3 protein. Here the sample spans around 300,000 distinct CDR3 sequences, about 88% being singletons.

Sequencing input: CD8+ T cells from PBMCs. The chain employs TRBV19 and TRBJ1-5; D remains unclear. This clonotype was obtained from a human donor with multiple sclerosis. The CDR3 is CASSIPGPQHF. The CDR3 DNA follows: TGTGCCAGTAGCATCCCGGGACCCCAGCATTTT.